The T cell receptor (beta chain) under discussion was sequenced for a study of PD-1 blockade in classical Hodgkin lymphoma. CDR3 length: 19 residues. Trimming at V came to 8 bases and at J to 0 bases, leaving 14 bases not matched to a gene. Germline V CDR1 and CDR2: SNHLY, FYNNEI. Sequenced by immunoSEQ multiplex PCR; TCRdb stores in-frame clones only, minus some. The table has under 130,000 clones, approximately 90% seen once. Regarding time point: cycle 4 day 1 (C4D1), after five to seven weeks of nivolumab. Brentuximab vedotin exposure varied, and every patient relapsed after autologous stem cell transplantation. As regards this clone: Its specificity is unknown.

Findings and caveats of the study: There remain no defined causes for the repertoire differences, which possibly reflect disease activity or prior therapy. Nivolumab initiated under 1 year post-ASCT led to patient exclusion. Newly diagnosed patients reportedly trailed healthy donors in baseline TCR diversity.

The material was peripheral blood mononuclear cells (PBMCs), obtained before the fourth cycle of nivolumab. The clonotype was recovered from a human donor with classical Hodgkin lymphoma. The gene calls are TRBV2 and TRBJ2-6; TRBD1 aligns across 9 bases. The CDR3 region is CASEGTGTGTRSGANVLTF. CDR3 nucleotide sequence: TGTGCCAGCGAGGGTACCGGGACAGGGACCCGCTCTGGGGCCAACGTCCTGACTTTC.